One and the same sample provided the 10 T cell receptor beta chains below, sequenced in a study of blood T cell repertoires in COVID-19. Only in-frame clones appear in the TCRdb table, and some are missing; sequencing was by immunoSEQ multiplex PCR. The sample has 100,000 to 150,000 clones; about four fifths are singletons. Sequencing used peripheral blood. These TCRs come from an elderly man with active or convalescent COVID-19.

This chain uses TRBV4-3 with TRBJ1-2; 7 positions agree with TRBD1. This CDR3 has 17 residues. Germline loops: CDR1 LGHNA, CDR2 YSLEER. J was trimmed by 4 bases and V by 3 bases; bases with no gene match: 14. For the CDR3, the DNA is TGCGCCAGCAGCCACCGACAGGGAGAGGGGTTCGGCTATGGCTACACCTTC. It is translated as CASSHRQGEGFGYGYTF.

This clone was recorded only once. This chain connects TRBV15 to TRBJ2-1; 8 bases match TRBD1. CDR1 is LNHNV and CDR2 is YYDKDF in the germline V gene (reference sequence). This CDR3 has 15 amino acids. Trimming removed 9 bases from V and 2 bases from J; junction bases left unmatched: 9. CDR3 sequence: CATEMGGQAYNEQFF. The CDR3 region has the DNA TGTGCCACAGAGATGGGGGGACAGGCCTACAATGAGCAGTTCTTC.

This clone showed up just once. The chain is built from TRBV25-1 and TRBJ1-2, with unresolved D. There are 14 residues in the CDR3. Germline V lookup: CDR1 MGHDK, CDR2 SYGVNS. V lost 4 bases to trimming and J lost 3 bases, with 12 bases between them. The CDR3 loop reads CASSGPGAHYGYTF. The CDR3 bases are TGTGCCAGCAGTGGTCCGGGAGCTCACTATGGCTACACCTTC.

The chain employs TRBV7-6 and TRBJ2-6; no clear D gene. With 10 bases removed from V and 0 bases from J, the gap between germline ends came to 13 bases. Per germline, CDR1 SGHVS and CDR2 FNYEAQ. This CDR3 comprises 15 residues. The CDR3 loop is CANSISRSGANVLTF. The CDR3 DNA is TGTGCCAACTCCATATCTCGCTCTGGGGCCAACGTCCTGACTTTC. Variable domain in full (rest from reference TRBV7-6 and TRBJ2-6): GAGVSQSPRYKVTKRGQDVALRCDPISGHVSLYWYRQALGQGPEFLTYFNYEAQQDKSGLPNDRFSAERPEGSISTLTIQRTEQRDSAMYRCANSISRSGANVLTFGAGSRLTVL.

The J gene is TRBJ2-1, the V gene TRBV12-3 or TRBV12-4, with D tentatively TRBD2 (5 bases). Trimming stripped 3 bases from V and 7 bases from J, with 7 bases between. The length of the CDR3 is 12 residues. CDR3 sequence (DNA): TGTGCCAGCAGTTTGGGAGAAAATGAGCAGTTCTTC. Encoded protein: CASSLGENEQFF.

This rearrangement joins TRBV2 to TRBJ2-7; 8 positions agree with TRBD1. V gave up 6 bases and J gave up 3 bases; unmatched junction bases: 13. CDR1 is SNHLY and CDR2 is FYNNEI in the germline V gene. The CDR3 totals 16 residues. The CDR3 spells CASRGYRGKTGYEQYF. DNA for the CDR3: TGTGCCAGCAGGGGTTACAGGGGGAAAACAGGCTACGAGCAGTACTTC.

The rearrangement uses TRBV5-5 and TRBJ1-1; D ambiguous. The germline V gene encodes CDR1 SGHKS and CDR2 YYEKEE (reference sequence). CDR3 length: 17 residues. The V gene lost 4 bases and the J gene lost 4 bases, with 23 bases spanning the gap. CDR3 sequence (DNA): TGTGCCAGCAGCCGGACGGGAGGGAAGGTGGGGTTCACTGAAGCTTTCTTT. It translates to CASSRTGGKVGFTEAFF.

This chain joins TRBV9 and TRBJ2-1; tentatively, D is TRBD1 (5 bases). V lost 3 bases and J lost 7, with 8 bases in between. Germline CDR1 reads SGDLS; CDR2 reads YYNGEE. This CDR3 has 12 amino acids. The CDR3 nucleotides read TGTGCCAGCAGCGCCGACAGTAATGAGCAGTTCTTC. This codes for CASSADSNEQFF.

The chain is built from TRBV5-6 and TRBJ2-3; TRBD2 agrees at 7 bases. The germline CDR1 and CDR2 sequences are SGHDT and YYEEEE. The CDR3 covers 16 residues. Germline trimming cut 4 bases from V and 2 bases from J; bases unmatched to any gene: 10. CDR3 region: CASSATSDLPTDTQYF. The CDR3 DNA reads as TGTGCCAGCAGCGCTACTAGCGACCTCCCCACAGATACGCAGTATTTT.

This clone was seen a single time. This rearrangement joins TRBV11-3 to TRBJ2-2, with 7 nucleotides matching TRBD2. The CDR3 length is 15 residues. The germline CDR1 and CDR2 sequences are SGHNT and YENEEA. Trimming removed 3 bases from V and 0 bases from J; junction bases left unmatched: 1. CDR3 sequence: CASSFGLANTGELFF. CDR3 in DNA: TGTGCCAGCAGCTTTGGACTAGCGAACACCGGGGAGCTGTTTTTT. The variable domain in full, with the rest retrieved from reference TRBV11-3 and TRBJ2-2, is EAGVVQSPRYKIIEKKQPVAFWCNPISGHNTLYWYLQNLGQGPELLIRYENEEAVDDSQLPKDRFSAERLKGVDSTLKIQPAELGDSAVYLCASSFGLANTGELFFGEGSRLTVL.